The 5 T cell receptor beta chains given below trace back to one sample, sequenced in a study of blood T cells in healthy people across ages. A second PCR, run for roughly 6 to 11 cycles, used a sample-barcoded 5' primer plus a J-beta primer mix. TCRdb recomputed calls from the 5' RACE reads with MiXCR, one row per CDR3 protein. The sample has about 780,000 distinct CDR3 sequences, around 68% seen once; the top ten hold about 27%. The sequenced material came from blood. The receptors originated from a man aged 30 to 39 in good health.

CDR3 protein: CAISESRTEAFF. In DNA form, the CDR3 reads TGTGCCATCAGTGAGTCCCGAACTGAAGCTTTCTTT. The J gene is TRBJ1-1, the V gene TRBV10-3, with D unclear. CDR1 and CDR2 from the germline V gene are ENHRY and SYGVKD. Trimming pared 0 bases from V and 5 bases from J, leaving 4 bases between. The CDR3 runs to 12 residues.

The chain combines TRBV4-2 with TRBJ2-3, with D perhaps TRBD2 (5 bases). The CDR3 has 15 amino acids. Germline CDR1 is LGHNA and CDR2 is YNFKEQ. Trimming took 1 base from V and 5 from J, leaving 13 bases between them. In DNA, the CDR3 is TGTGCCAGCAGCCAAGGGCGGGCAGACCAAGATACGCAGTATTTT. This encodes CASSQGRADQDTQYF.

A few counts support this clonotype. The V gene is TRBV7-2, the J gene TRBJ2-1, with TRBD1 matching 7 bases. J lost 5 bases, V lost 5 bases, and 3 bases had no gene match. There are 13 residues in the CDR3. CDR1 is SGHTA, CDR2 FQGNSA, per germline. The CDR3, as DNA: TGTGCCAGCAGCCGGACAGGCAACAATGAGCAGTTCTTC. It encodes CASSRTGNNEQFF.

This clonotype was found a few times. This chain joins TRBV29-1 and TRBJ2-7, with a weak D call TRBD1 (5 bases). In germline, CDR1 is SQVTM, CDR2 ANQGSEA. The CDR3 has 12 residues. The germline V and J ends were trimmed by 7 bases and 6 bases, with 16 bases remaining between them. As DNA, the CDR3 is TGCAGCGCCCTGGACACCGCTCTCGAGCAGTACTTC. This encodes CSALDTALEQYF.

V gene TRBV10-3 combines with J gene TRBJ2-7; possible D gene TRBD1, 5 bases. The V and J ends lost 4 bases and 5 bases respectively, with 12 bases between them. The CDR3 totals 13 residues. Germline V gives CDR1 ENHRY, CDR2 SYGVKD. The CDR3 nucleotides are TGTGCCATCAGTGGAAGTCCAGGGAACGAGCAGTACTTC. This gives the protein CAISGSPGNEQYF.